This T cell receptor (beta chain) was observed in a study of shared clonotypes between healthy human individuals. Points from the study as a whole: Limited genetic and exposure-history diversity came from having few donors.

For this clone: Its cognate antigen is unknown.

The authors sequenced unsorted PBMC DNA on ten immunoSEQ deep assay plates. Sequenced by immunoSEQ multiplex PCR; TCRdb stores in-frame clones only, minus some. The sample includes roughly 500,000 clones, around 75% of them seen just once. Donors, healthy HIV-negative adults, lacked recent acute infections or vaccinations. The study drew all its donors from Caucasian adults living in Nashville, Tennessee. Germline V lookup: CDR1 KGHSH, CDR2 LQKENI. V was pared by 3 bases and J by 10 bases, with 10 bases between. The length of the CDR3 is 12 residues. The chain employs TRBV18 and TRBJ2-1; D not resolved. Sequenced material: PBMCs. This receptor was identified in a woman aged 40 to 55 in good health. Some clones in this sample may be carry-over from other donors' samples. CDR3 DNA sequence: TGTGCCAGCTCACCCTCGGTTGGGGAGCAGTTCTTC. Translation: CASSPSVGEQFF.